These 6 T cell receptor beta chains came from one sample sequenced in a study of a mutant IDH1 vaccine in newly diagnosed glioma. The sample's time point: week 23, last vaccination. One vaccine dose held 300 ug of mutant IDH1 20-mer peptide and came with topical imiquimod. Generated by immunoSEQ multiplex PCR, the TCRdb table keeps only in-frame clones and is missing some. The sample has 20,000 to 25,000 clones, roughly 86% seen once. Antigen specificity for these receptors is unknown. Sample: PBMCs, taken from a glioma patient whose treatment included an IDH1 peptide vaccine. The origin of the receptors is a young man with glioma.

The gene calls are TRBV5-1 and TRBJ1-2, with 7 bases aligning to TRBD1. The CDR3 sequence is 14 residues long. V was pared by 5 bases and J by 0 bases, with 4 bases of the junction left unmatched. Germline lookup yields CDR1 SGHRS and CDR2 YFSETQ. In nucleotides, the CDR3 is TGCGCCAGCAGACTGGGACAGTCTAACTATGGCTACACCTTC. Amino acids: CASRLGQSNYGYTF.

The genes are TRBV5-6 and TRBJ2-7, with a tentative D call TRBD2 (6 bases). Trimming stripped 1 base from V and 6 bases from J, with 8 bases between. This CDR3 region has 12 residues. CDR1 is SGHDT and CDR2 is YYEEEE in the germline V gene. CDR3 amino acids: CASSLTGVEQYF. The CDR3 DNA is TGTGCCAGCAGCTTGACGGGAGTCGAGCAGTACTTC. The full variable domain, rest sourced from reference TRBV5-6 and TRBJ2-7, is DAGVTQSPTHLIKTRGQQVTLRCSPKSGHDTVSWYQQALGQGPQFIFQYYEEEERQRGNFPDRFSGHQFPNYSSELNVNALLLGDSALYLCASSLTGVEQYFGPGTRLTVT.

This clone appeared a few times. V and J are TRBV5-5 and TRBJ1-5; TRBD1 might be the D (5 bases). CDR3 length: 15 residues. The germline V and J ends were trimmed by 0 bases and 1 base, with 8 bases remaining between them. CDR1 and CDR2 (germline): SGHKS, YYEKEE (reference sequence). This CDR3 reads CASSLGQLSNQPQHF. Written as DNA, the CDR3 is TGTGCCAGCAGCTTGGGACAGCTAAGCAATCAGCCCCAGCATTTT.

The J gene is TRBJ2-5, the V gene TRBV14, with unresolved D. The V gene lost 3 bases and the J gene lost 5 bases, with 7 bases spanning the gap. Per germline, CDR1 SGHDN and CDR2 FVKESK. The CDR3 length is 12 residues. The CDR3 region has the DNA TGTGCCAGCAGCCAGGTGGGGGAGACCCAGTACTTC. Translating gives CASSQVGETQYF.

CDR3 region: CASSKERAGGPRETQYF. CDR3 nucleotide sequence: TGTGCCAGCAGCAAAGAAAGAGCGGGAGGGCCTCGCGAGACCCAGTACTTC. The rearrangement uses TRBV21-1 and TRBJ2-5; the table's D gene call, TRBD2, was not cross checked with the DNA. TRBV21-1 is marked as a pseudogene. This CDR3 has 17 amino acids.

The CDR3 loop is CASSPSGRLQYF. CDR3 DNA: TGTGCCAGCAGCCCCTCGGGACGGCTGCAGTACTTC. The gene calls are TRBV7-9 and TRBJ2-7; D could derive from TRBD1 or TRBD2 (5 bases each). Trimming pared 5 bases from V and 9 bases from J, leaving 14 bases between. The CDR3 contains 12 residues. Germline assignment: CDR1 SEHNR and CDR2 FQNEAQ (reference sequence).